This T cell receptor (beta chain) was obtained from a study of blood T cell repertoires in COVID-19. Germline loops: CDR1 LGHDT, CDR2 YNNKEL (reference sequence). This CDR3 comprises 12 residues. Trimming took 8 bases from V and 6 from J, leaving 14 bases between them. Assay: immunoSEQ multiplex PCR; the TCRdb copy retains only in-frame clones and omits some. Here the sample spans under 300,000 clones, 70% to 85% being singletons. Sequencing was performed on peripheral blood. The rearrangement joins TRBV3-1 (or the pseudogene TRBV3-2) to TRBJ2-7, with D maybe TRBD1 (6 bases). The clonotype originates from a woman aged 80 or over with active or convalescent COVID-19. CDR3 in DNA: TGTGCCAGCGGACCAGGGGACGTCGAGCAGTACTTC. It codes for CASGPGDVEQYF.